The 27 T cell receptor beta chains below come from one sample, sequenced in a study of brain T cells in children with intractable seizures. Sequencing was performed with immunoSEQ multiplex PCR; in TCRdb, only in-frame clones are kept and a portion is missing. The table shows 300,000 to 400,000 clones, with approximately 93% occurring only once. Time point described: blood from clinic visit 5 months post-surgery; TSC patient then seizure free. Specimen: peripheral blood, collected roughly 5 months after surgery. The receptor set was obtained from a boy in the first two years of life with tuberous sclerosis and intractable seizures.

The V gene is TRBV28, the J gene TRBJ2-1; 13 nucleotides line up with TRBD2. The CDR3 contains 15 residues. After removal of 6 bases from V and 9 bases from J, the junction contained 8 bases not matched to a gene. CDR1 is MDHEN, CDR2 SYDVKM, per germline. CDR3 sequence reads: CASRRTSGRAGEQFF. In DNA, the CDR3 is TGTGCCAGCAGACGCACTAGCGGGAGGGCCGGTGAGCAGTTCTTC. The full variable domain, its missing parts supplied by reference TRBV28 and TRBJ2-1, is DVKVTQSSRYLVKRTGEKVFLECVQDMDHENMFWYRQDPGLGLRLIYFSYDVKMKEKGDIPEGYSVSREKKERFSLILESASTNQTSMYLCASRRTSGRAGEQFFGPGTRLTVL.

CDR3 region: CATSRDSGDHTGELFF. DNA of the CDR3: TGTGCCACCAGCAGGGATAGCGGGGACCACACCGGGGAGCTGTTTTTT. The chain combines TRBV15 with TRBJ2-2; 8 bases align to TRBD2. V was pared by 3 bases and J by 3 bases, with 6 bases of the junction left unmatched. This CDR3 spans 16 amino acids. From germline, CDR1 is LNHNV and CDR2 YYDKDF (reference sequence).

This clone was observed a single time. The chain is built from TRBV11-2 and TRBJ2-1; D gene unclear. Looked up from germline, CDR1 is SGHAT and CDR2 is FQNNGV. The CDR3 is made up of 16 amino acids. V was cut by 2 bases and J by 4 bases, with 15 bases left in between. CDR3 DNA: TGTGCCAGCAGCTTAAGGTGGCAGAACCAATACAATGAGCAGTTCTTC. It encodes CASSLRWQNQYNEQFF. Full variable domain (missing parts from reference TRBV11-2 and TRBJ2-1): EAGVAQSPRYKIIEKRQSVAFWCNPISGHATLYWYQQILGQGPKLLIQFQNNGVVDDSQLPKDRFSAERLKGVDSTLKIQPAKLEDSAVYLCASSLRWQNQYNEQFFGPGTRLTVL.

Concerning this clone: Mismatch with germline at one junction end may stem from a read error. J is TRBJ2-5 and V is TRBV7-3; D is unresolved. Germline loops: CDR1 SGHTA, CDR2 FQGTGA. This CDR3 has 10 residues. CDR3 in amino acids: CASLLEIQYF. The CDR3 nucleotides read TGTGCCAGCCTCTTGGAGATCCAGTACTTC. Variable domain in full (rest from reference TRBV7-3 and TRBJ2-5): GAGVSQTPSNKVTEKGKYVELRCDPISGHTALYWYRQSLGQGPEFLIYFQGTGAADDSGLPNDRFFAVRPEGSVSTLKIQRTERGDSAVYLCASLLEIQYFGPGTRLLVL.

This clone was counted only a few times. V is TRBV7-9 and J is TRBJ1-3; no firm D call. The CDR3 extends over 15 amino acids. The germline V and J ends were trimmed by 5 bases and 0 bases, with 11 bases remaining between them. In germline, CDR1 is SEHNR, CDR2 FQNEAQ (reference sequence). The CDR3 loop is CASSQWTDSGNTIYF. The CDR3 nucleotides read TGTGCCAGCAGCCAATGGACGGACTCTGGAAACACCATATATTTT.

The chain uses TRBV4-2 and TRBJ2-2; D unresolved. V lost 0 bases, J lost 6 bases, and 5 bases lay in between. CDR1 LGHNA and CDR2 YNFKEQ come from the germline V gene. The CDR3 covers 13 residues. In DNA, the CDR3 is TGTGCCAGCAGCCAAGAATCGGCCGGGGAGCTGTTTTTT. Encoded protein: CASSQESAGELFF.

The gene calls are TRBV11-2 and TRBJ2-3; D not resolved. The germline V gene encodes CDR1 SGHAT and CDR2 FQNNGV. CDR3 size: 14 residues. V was cut by 6 bases and J by 2 bases, with 12 bases left in between. CDR3 in amino acids: CASSRKAFTDTQYF. CDR3 sequence (DNA): TGTGCCAGCAGTCGCAAGGCCTTCACAGATACGCAGTATTTT.

CDR3 sequence: CASSHWTGELFF. The CDR3 nucleotides read TGCGCCAGCAGCCATTGGACCGGGGAGCTGTTTTTT. The gene calls are TRBV4-1 and TRBJ2-2; D ambiguous. With 3 bases removed from V and 5 bases from J, the gap between germline ends came to 4 bases. There are 12 residues in the CDR3. CDR1 and CDR2 (germline): MGHRA, YSYEKL.

The rearrangement links TRBV11-2 to TRBJ2-5; the D is unclear. V lost 4 bases and J lost 2, with 2 bases in between. CDR1 is SGHAT and CDR2 is FQNNGV in the germline V gene. The length of the CDR3 is 11 residues. The CDR3 DNA reads as TGTGCCAGCAGCTCGCAAGAGACCCAGTACTTC. It translates to CASSSQETQYF.

The chain has TRBV6-6 and TRBJ2-3; D ambiguous. The V gene's germline CDR1 is MNHNY and CDR2 SVGAGI (reference sequence). The CDR3 is made up of 15 amino acids. Trimming removed 4 bases at V and 2 bases at J, with 13 bases between. CDR3 DNA sequence: TGTGCCAGCAGTTTAGCCCATGCGGACACAGATACGCAGTATTTT. Protein product: CASSLAHADTDTQYF.

This chain uses TRBV11-2 with TRBJ2-3; D is possibly TRBD1 or TRBD2 (6 bases each). Looked up from germline, CDR1 is SGHAT and CDR2 is FQNNGV. This CDR3 is 16 amino acids long. V was cut by 8 bases and J by 2 bases, with 20 bases left in between. The CDR3 region is CASGSLFGGVTDTQYF. The CDR3 DNA reads TGTGCCAGCGGATCCTTGTTCGGGGGCGTCACAGATACGCAGTATTTT.

This clone was detected only a few times. The chain uses TRBV5-4 and TRBJ2-7; 10 bases map to TRBD2. CDR3 length equals 15 residues. Germline CDR1 and CDR2: SGHNT and YYREEE (reference sequence). With V trimmed by 0 bases and J by 3 bases, 3 bases remained unmatched. CDR3 sequence reads: CASSLASGSLYEQYF. Written as DNA, the CDR3 is TGTGCCAGCAGCTTGGCTAGCGGGAGTCTCTACGAGCAGTACTTC.

The rearrangement joins TRBV2 to TRBJ2-7; weak D call: TRBD1 (6 bases). The CDR3 loop spans 11 amino acids. With 10 bases removed from V and 6 bases from J, the gap between germline ends came to 13 bases. CDR1 is SNHLY, CDR2 FYNNEI, per germline. The chain's CDR3 is CATIQGSEQYF. CDR3 coding DNA: TGTGCCACCATACAGGGATCCGAGCAGTACTTC.

This clone was counted once. The J gene is TRBJ1-2, the V gene TRBV20-1; D call uncertain. The CDR3 runs 13 residues. V was trimmed by 3 bases and J by 8 bases, leaving 16 bases between them. Germline V lookup: CDR1 DFQATT, CDR2 SNEGSKA (reference sequence). The CDR3 loop is CSASDGRFLGYTF. CDR3 nucleotide sequence: TGCAGTGCTAGTGATGGGAGGTTCTTAGGCTACACCTTC.

The V call is TRBV27, the J call TRBJ2-7; 7 bases line up with TRBD1. The germline CDR1 and CDR2 sequences are MNHEY and SMNVEV (reference sequence). V dropped 5 bases and J dropped 2; count of bases not matched to a gene: 6. This CDR3 has 14 residues. The CDR3 sequence is CASSPDRDTYEQYF. The CDR3 DNA reads TGTGCCAGCAGTCCAGACAGGGACACCTACGAGCAGTACTTC.

The chain has TRBV29-1 and TRBJ1-2; D might be TRBD1 (6 bases). Per germline, CDR1 SQVTM and CDR2 ANQGSEA. Trimming took 5 bases from V and 7 from J, leaving 11 bases between them. The CDR3 is made up of 11 amino acids. The CDR3, as DNA: TGCAGCGTTTTTGGGGGCGGTGGCTACACCTTC. Its translation: CSVFGGGGYTF.

V gene TRBV9 combines with J gene TRBJ2-2, with no clear D. V shed 1 base and J shed 7 bases, with 8 bases lying between them. The CDR3 sequence is 13 residues long. Per germline, CDR1 SGDLS and CDR2 YYNGEE. CDR3 amino acids: CASSVSGFGELFF. Written as DNA, the CDR3 is TGTGCCAGCAGCGTATCTGGGTTCGGGGAGCTGTTTTTT.

The chain links TRBV7-9 to TRBJ2-1, with 7 bases aligning to TRBD1. The germline V gene has CDR1 SEHNR and CDR2 FQNEAQ (reference sequence). V gave up 4 bases and J gave up 2 bases; unmatched junction bases: 5. The CDR3 sequence is 15 residues long. Here the CDR3 reads CASSSGTETYNEQFF. In nucleotides, the CDR3 is TGTGCCAGCAGCTCCGGGACAGAGACCTACAATGAGCAGTTCTTC.

This chain uses TRBV2 with TRBJ1-2, with TRBD1 identical over 7 bases. CDR1 is SNHLY, CDR2 FYNNEI, per germline. Unmatched junction bases numbered 1, after V lost 6 bases and J lost 0 bases. The CDR3 loop spans 13 amino acids. CDR3 coding DNA: TGTGCCAGCAGGGACAGGCCTAACTATGGCTACACCTTC. Protein sequence: CASRDRPNYGYTF. The whole variable domain, filled in from reference TRBV2 and TRBJ1-2, reads EPEVTQTPSHQVTQMGQEVILRCVPISNHLYFYWYRQILGQKVEFLVSFYNNEISEKSEIFDDQFSVERPDGSNFTLKIRSTKLEDSAMYFCASRDRPNYGYTFGSGTRLTVV.

In nucleotides, the CDR3 is TGCGCCAGCAGCAGGGGCGTAATATCGGGCGGACGCTCCTACAATGAGCAGTTCTTC. This encodes CASSRGVISGGRSYNEQFF. This chain links TRBV5-1 with TRBJ2-1; possible D gene TRBD1, 5 bases. Germline CDR1 is SGHRS and CDR2 is YFSETQ. Trimming removed 4 bases at V and 0 bases at J, with 23 bases between. The CDR3 runs 19 residues.

The CDR3 sequence is CASSPWAGNTEAFF. The CDR3 region has the DNA TGTGCCAGCAGCCCATGGGCAGGGAACACTGAAGCTTTCTTT. The chain couples TRBV6-2 or TRBV6-3 to TRBJ1-1, with D unresolved. Trimming pared 6 bases from V and 1 base from J, leaving 12 bases between. The CDR3 loop spans 14 amino acids. Germline V gene data show CDR1 as MNHEY and CDR2 as SVGEGT.

The V gene is TRBV5-1, the J gene TRBJ1-1; D might be TRBD1 (6 bases). Trimming took off 3 bases at V and 4 bases at J, with 13 bases between the two ends. The germline V gene has CDR1 SGHRS and CDR2 YFSETQ. The CDR3 totals 14 residues. CDR3 residues: CASSSTGIGTEAFF. The CDR3 DNA is TGCGCCAGCAGCTCTACAGGGATCGGCACTGAAGCTTTCTTT.

The chain employs TRBV10-3 and TRBJ2-7; no firm D call. Germline CDR1 ENHRY, CDR2 SYGVKD. The CDR3 extends over 11 amino acids. Trimming took 8 bases from V and 4 from J, leaving 9 bases between them. The CDR3 sequence is CAIAIGYEQYF. As DNA, the CDR3 is TGTGCCATCGCGATCGGGTACGAGCAGTACTTC.

The rearrangement links TRBV18 to TRBJ2-5; D is undetermined. This CDR3 contains 13 residues. Germline lookup yields CDR1 KGHSH and CDR2 LQKENI. Trimming left V 3 bases short and J 2 bases short, with 7 bases between. CDR3 DNA sequence: TGTGCCAGCTCACCTAACGCACAAGAGACCCAGTACTTC. Amino acid sequence: CASSPNAQETQYF.

This clone was found once. The gene calls are TRBV7-6 and TRBJ2-7, with D possibly matching TRBD1 (5 bases). Deletions cut 0 bases from V and 6 bases from J, with 9 bases between. Looked up from germline, CDR1 is SGHVS and CDR2 is FNYEAQ. This CDR3 contains 13 residues. CDR3 coding DNA: TGTGCCAGCAGCTTAGCGGGGCCTAGCGAGCAGTACTTC. Translation gives CASSLAGPSEQYF. The entire variable domain, with the rest obtained from reference TRBV7-6 and TRBJ2-7, is as follows: GAGVSQSPRYKVTKRGQDVALRCDPISGHVSLYWYRQALGQGPEFLTYFNYEAQQDKSGLPNDRFSAERPEGSISTLTIQRTEQRDSAMYRCASSLAGPSEQYFGPGTRLTVT.

The gene calls are TRBV15 and TRBJ2-3; 12 bases fit TRBD2. This CDR3 has 16 amino acids. CDR1 LNHNV and CDR2 YYDKDF come from the germline V gene (reference sequence). The J segment lost 4 bases and the V segment lost 1 base, leaving 3 bases of the junction unmatched. The CDR3 DNA is TGTGCCACCAGCAGAGGGACTAGCGGGGAGGCAGATACGCAGTATTTT. It yields the protein CATSRGTSGEADTQYF. The complete variable domain, with remaining parts taken from reference TRBV15 and TRBJ2-3, reads DAMVIQNPRYQVTQFGKPVTLSCSQTLNHNVMYWYQQKSSQAPKLLFHYYDKDFNNEADTPDNFQSRRPNTSFCFLDIRSPGLGDTAMYLCATSRGTSGEADTQYFGPGTRLTVL.

This chain uses TRBV19 with TRBJ1-2; TRBD1 is a possible D gene (6 bases). Trimming shortened V by 9 bases and J by 2 bases, and 13 bases separated the two germline ends. Per the germline V gene, CDR1 is LNHDA and CDR2 is SQIVND (reference sequence). The CDR3 spans 13 residues. The CDR3 coding sequence is TGTGCCAGCCGGGACACGGGGAACTATGGCTACACCTTC. Translation gives CASRDTGNYGYTF.